This TCR beta chain was profiled in a study of T cell changes during pregnancy in multiple sclerosis. Clones were read by immunoSEQ multiplex PCR, and TCRdb kept only the in-frame ones, dropping some. The data show around 110,000 clones, 80% to 95% seen once. CDR1 and CDR2 from the germline V gene are SGHAT and FQNNGV. V trimming: 1 base; J trimming: 3 bases; junction bases outside the gene matches: 5. The CDR3 covers 16 residues. This chain links TRBV11-2 with TRBJ1-1; TRBD1 matches at 10 bases. The sequence was obtained from a female donor with multiple sclerosis, enrolled in a pregnancy study. The sequenced sample was peripheral blood, obtained in the third trimester of pregnancy. The CDR3 nucleotides are TGTGCCAGCAGCTTAGGGGACAGGGGTAGGGACACTGAAGCTTTCTTT. Translating it yields CASSLGDRGRDTEAFF.